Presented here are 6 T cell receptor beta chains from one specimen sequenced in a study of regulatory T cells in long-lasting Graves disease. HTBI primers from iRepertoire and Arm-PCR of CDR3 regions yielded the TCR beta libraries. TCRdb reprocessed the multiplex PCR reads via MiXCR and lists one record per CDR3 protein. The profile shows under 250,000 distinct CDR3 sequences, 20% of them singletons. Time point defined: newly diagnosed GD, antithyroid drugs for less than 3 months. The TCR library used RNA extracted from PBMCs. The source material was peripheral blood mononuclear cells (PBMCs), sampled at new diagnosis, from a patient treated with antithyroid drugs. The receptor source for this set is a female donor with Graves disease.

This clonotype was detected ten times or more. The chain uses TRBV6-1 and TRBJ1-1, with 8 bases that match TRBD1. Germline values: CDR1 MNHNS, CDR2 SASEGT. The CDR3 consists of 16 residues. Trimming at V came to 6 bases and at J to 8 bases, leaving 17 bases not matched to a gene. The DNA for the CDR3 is TGTGCCAGCAGCCCCGGACAGGGCTTTCTTAGACAAGAAGCTTTCTTT. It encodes CASSPGQGFLRQEAFF.

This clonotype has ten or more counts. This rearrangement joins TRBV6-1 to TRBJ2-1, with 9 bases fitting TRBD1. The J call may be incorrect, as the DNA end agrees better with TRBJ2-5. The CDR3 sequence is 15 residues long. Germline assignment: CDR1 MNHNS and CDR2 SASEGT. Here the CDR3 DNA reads TGTGCCAGCAGCCGAACAGGGGGCGCGTTGGAGACCCAGTACTTC. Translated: CASSRTGGALETQYF.

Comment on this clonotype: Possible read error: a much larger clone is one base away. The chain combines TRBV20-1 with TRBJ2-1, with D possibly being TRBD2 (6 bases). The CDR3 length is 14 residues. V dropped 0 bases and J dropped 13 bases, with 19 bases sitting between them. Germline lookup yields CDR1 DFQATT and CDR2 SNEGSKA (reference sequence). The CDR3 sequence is CSARDLLAGATQFF. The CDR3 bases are TGCAGTGCTAGAGATTTACTAGCTGGGGCGACCCAGTTCTTC.

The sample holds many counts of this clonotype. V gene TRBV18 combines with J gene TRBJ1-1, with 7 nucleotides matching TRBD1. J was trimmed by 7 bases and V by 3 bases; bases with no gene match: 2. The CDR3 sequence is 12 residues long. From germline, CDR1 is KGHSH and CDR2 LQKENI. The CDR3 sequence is CASSPDRVEAFF. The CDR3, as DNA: TGTGCCAGCTCACCCGACAGGGTTGAAGCTTTCTTT. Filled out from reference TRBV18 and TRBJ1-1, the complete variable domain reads NAGVMQNPRHLVRRRGQEARLRCSPMKGHSHVYWYRQLPEEGLKFMVYLQKENIIDESGMPKERFSAEFPKEGPSILRIQQVVRGDSAAYFCASSPDRVEAFFGQGTRLTVV.

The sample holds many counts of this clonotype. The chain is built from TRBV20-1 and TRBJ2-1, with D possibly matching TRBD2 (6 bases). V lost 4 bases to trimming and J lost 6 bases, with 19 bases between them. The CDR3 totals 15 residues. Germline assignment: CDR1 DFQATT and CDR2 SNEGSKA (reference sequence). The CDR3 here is CSAILGGRVGNEQFF. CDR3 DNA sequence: TGCAGTGCTATTCTGGGGGGAAGGGTAGGCAATGAGCAGTTCTTC.

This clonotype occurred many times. This chain's CDR3 is CASSRTGGTTQYF. For the CDR3, the DNA is TGTGCCAGCAGTAGGACAGGGGGGACGACCCAGTACTTC. V usage is TRBV28 and J usage is TRBJ2-5, with TRBD1 matching 10 bases. The CDR3 totals 13 residues. Unmatched junction bases numbered 4, after V lost 5 bases and J lost 7 bases. Per the germline V gene, CDR1 is MDHEN and CDR2 is SYDVKM. Using reference TRBV28 and TRBJ2-5 for the parts outside the CDR3, the full variable domain is DVKVTQSSRYLVKRTGEKVFLECVQDMDHENMFWYRQDPGLGLRLIYFSYDVKMKEKGDIPEGYSVSREKKERFSLILESASTNQTSMYLCASSRTGGTTQYFGPGTRLLVL.